The entry below describes one T cell receptor beta chain. Its target is not known. This entry belongs to a study of shared clonotypes between healthy human individuals. Across the whole study: Participating donors consisted of two women and a few men aged 18 to 49.

In the original workflow: Without quality scores, immunoSEQ junctional reads could not be filtered like full-length reads. The data were produced by immunoSEQ multiplex PCR, yet TCRdb's version contains in-frame clones alone and is incomplete. V, J and clone size reflect that table, while D and trimming were determined from the DNA. The sample has over 850,000 clones, about four fifths seen once; the top ten hold under 0.65%. CDR1 is WNHNN, CDR2 SYGVQD, per germline (reference sequence). Trimming left V 0 bases short and J 0 bases short, with 6 bases between. This CDR3 is built from 15 residues. General observations from the study: It was observed that roughly 5.5% of naive CD4 clonotypes were shared across several donors. A reduction in generation probabilities was seen for non-shared clonotypes relative to those shared by all four donors.

Sequencing used memory CD4+ T cells from PBMCs. Subset given: CD45RA-negative fraction. This chain uses TRBV10-1 with TRBJ1-3; D gene uncertain. The source of this sequence is a man in his late teens or twenties in good health. Some clones in this sample may be carry-over from other donors' samples. CDR3 residues: CASSESGRSGNTIYF. DNA for the CDR3: TGCGCCAGCAGTGAGTCCGGACGCTCTGGAAACACCATATATTTT.